The sequence of this T cell receptor beta chain was determined in a study of beta chain features in type 1 diabetes. Of the isolated RNA, all was reverse transcribed, and so the sequenced material was expressed TCRB transcripts. Measured with immunoSEQ multiplex PCR; TCRdb has only the in-frame clones, and not every one. The sample lists roughly 140,000 clones; 6.9% were seen once. Sequences were obtained from central memory CD4+ T cells from blood. This clonotype was sampled from a woman between 25 and 40 years old in good health.

The CDR3 DNA reads TGCGCCAGCAATGTTCTGAGCACAGATACGCAGTATTTT. Protein: CASNVLSTDTQYF. The J gene is TRBJ2-3, the V gene TRBV5-1, with no clear D. CDR1 and CDR2 (germline): SGHRS, YFSETQ. CDR3 length equals 13 residues. V shed 6 bases and J shed 0 bases, with 8 bases lying between them.